One and the same sample provided the 28 T cell receptor beta chains below, sequenced in a study of T-cell memory formation after mild COVID-19. Via MiXCR, TCRdb re-called the 5' RACE reads, giving one row per CDR3 protein. The table records a few hundred thousand distinct CDR3 sequences, approximately 24% of them present only once. The sequenced sample was PBMCs or a T cell subset sorted from them (not recorded which). The receptors originated from an adult woman who had mild COVID-19 (a few samples of this study predate the infection). Cell type and time point are not known.

This clonotype appeared a few times. The rearrangement joins TRBV7-2 to TRBJ1-3, with D possibly being TRBD1 (5 bases). Trimming took 5 bases from V and 0 from J, leaving 11 bases between them. The CDR3 covers 15 residues. Germline CDR1 reads SGHTA; CDR2 reads FQGNSA. Written as DNA, the CDR3 is TGTGCCAGCAGCACAGACAGTGGCTCTGGAAACACCATATATTTT. Its protein is CASSTDSGSGNTIYF.

This sequence joins TRBV27 and TRBJ2-1; TRBD1 or TRBD2 may be the D gene (5 bases each). This CDR3 is built from 11 residues. The germline gives CDR1 MNHEY, CDR2 SMNVEV (reference sequence). The V and J ends lost 0 bases and 14 bases respectively, with 8 bases between them. The CDR3 loop is CASSLSGVKFF. CDR3 bases: TGTGCCAGCAGTTTATCGGGGGTGAAGTTCTTC.

This clonotype was recorded at least ten times. The chain employs TRBV12-3 or TRBV12-4 and TRBJ2-1; 10 bases agree with TRBD2. The CDR3 runs to 17 residues. The ends lost 5 bases at V and 3 bases at J; junction bases unmatched: 10. This CDR3 reads CASSPRTSGGNYNEQFF. In DNA form, the CDR3 reads TGTGCCAGCAGTCCCCGGACTAGCGGAGGAAACTACAATGAGCAGTTCTTC.

V gene TRBV7-8 combines with J gene TRBJ2-3; D assignment may be TRBD1 or TRBD2 (5 bases each). CDR1 and CDR2 (germline): SGHVS, FQNEAQ. V was trimmed by 6 bases and J by 0 bases, leaving 10 bases between them. This CDR3 is built from 14 residues. For the CDR3, the DNA is TGTGCCAGCAGTTTGGGGGTGAGCACAGATACGCAGTATTTT. This gives the protein CASSLGVSTDTQYF.

This clonotype was seen only a few times. The gene calls are TRBV12-3 or TRBV12-4 and TRBJ2-3, with TRBD1 identical over 9 bases. J gave up 3 bases and V 6 bases, and 10 bases lay outside the gene matches. This CDR3 is 16 amino acids long. CDR3 DNA: TGTGCCAGCAGCTTCCCGGGACAGGGTATGACAGATACGCAGTATTTT. Protein sequence: CASSFPGQGMTDTQYF.

This clonotype was found a few times. This chain links TRBV29-1 with TRBJ2-3; no clear D. In germline, CDR1 is SQVTM, CDR2 ANQGSEA. The CDR3 extends over 13 amino acids. V was shortened by 4 bases and J by 4 bases, with 12 bases between the two germline ends. The DNA for the CDR3 is TGCAGCGTTGTTCGTCACAGCCCAGATACGCAGTATTTT. Its translation: CSVVRHSPDTQYF.

This clonotype has just a few counts. The chain carries TRBV28 and TRBJ2-7; 13 positions match TRBD2. The CDR3 covers 14 residues. The trim removed 5 bases at V and 6 bases at J, leaving 4 bases unmatched. Germline-derived CDR1 and CDR2 are MDHEN and SYDVKM. The CDR3 is CASSRGLAGPEQYF. The CDR3 DNA follows: TGTGCCAGCAGTAGGGGACTAGCGGGACCCGAGCAGTACTTC.

The V gene is TRBV2, the J gene TRBJ2-3; a possible D gene is TRBD1 (5 bases). Germline V gene lookup returns CDR1 SNHLY and CDR2 FYNNEI. The CDR3 has 14 residues. V lost 4 bases, J lost 2 bases, and 10 bases lay in between. In nucleotides, the CDR3 is TGTGCCAGCAGTGGCCAGGGCTACACAGATACGCAGTATTTT. Amino acids: CASSGQGYTDTQYF.

This clonotype was seen more than once but under ten times. The chain uses TRBV7-9 and TRBJ2-1; the D gene could be TRBD1 or TRBD2 (6 bases each). CDR1 is SEHNR, CDR2 FQNEAQ, per germline (reference sequence). V shed 3 bases and J shed 5 bases, with 20 bases lying between them. The CDR3 spans 17 residues. The CDR3 DNA is TGTGCCAGCAGCTTGGGGGGCACAGGGATGGTAAACAATGAGCAGTTCTTC. Translated: CASSLGGTGMVNNEQFF.

V usage is TRBV28 and J usage is TRBJ1-1; unclear D gene. This CDR3 comprises 15 residues. Per the germline V gene, CDR1 is MDHEN and CDR2 is SYDVKM. V gave up 4 bases and J gave up 0 bases, with 12 bases separating them. The CDR3, as DNA: TGTGCCAGCAGTTCCGACGGACGGTTGAACACTGAAGCTTTCTTT. Its protein is CASSSDGRLNTEAFF.

This clonotype was counted between two and nine times. This chain joins TRBV7-9 and TRBJ1-1; 7 bases align to TRBD1. V trimming: 3 bases; J trimming: 3 bases; junction bases outside the gene matches: 7. CDR1 and CDR2 (germline): SEHNR, FQNEAQ (reference sequence). CDR3 size: 15 residues. The CDR3 nucleotides are TGTGCCAGCAGCTTCCCGGGACAGTTGGACACTGAAGCTTTCTTT. It specifies CASSFPGQLDTEAFF. Using reference TRBV7-9 and TRBJ1-1 for the parts outside the CDR3, the full variable domain is DTGVSQNPRHKITKRGQNVTFRCDPISEHNRLYWYRQTLGQGPEFLTYFQNEAQLEKSRLLSDRFSAERPKGSFSTLEIQRTEQGDSAMYLCASSFPGQLDTEAFFGQGTRLTVV.

This clonotype turned up a few times. The chain recombines TRBV7-8 with TRBJ2-7, with D possibly matching TRBD1 (6 bases). Germline V gene sequence: CDR1 SGHVS, CDR2 FQNEAQ. V dropped 5 bases and J dropped 0 bases, with 8 bases sitting between them. The CDR3 consists of 13 residues. CDR3 region: CASSGTNSYEQYF. The CDR3 region has the DNA TGTGCCAGCAGCGGGACAAACTCCTACGAGCAGTACTTC.

V gene TRBV19 combines with J gene TRBJ1-2; a weak D match, TRBD1 (5 bases). The CDR3 has 15 residues. Germline CDR1 is LNHDA and CDR2 is SQIVND (reference sequence). Deletions cut 5 bases from V and 4 bases from J, with 17 bases between. The CDR3 DNA is TGTGCCAGTAGTTCTCGGTCGGGGGACGCCTATGGCTACACCTTC. It specifies CASSSRSGDAYGYTF.

The V and J genes are TRBV10-3 and TRBJ2-3; the match to TRBD2 covers 12 bases. Germline loops: CDR1 ENHRY, CDR2 SYGVKD. The junction had 7 bases not matched to a gene; V was cut back by 6 bases and J by 0 bases. CDR3 length: 17 residues. In nucleotides, the CDR3 is TGTGCCATCAGAGACCTGACTAGCGGGAGAAGCACAGATACGCAGTATTTT. It codes for CAIRDLTSGRSTDTQYF.

In its sample, this clonotype was seen a few times. CDR3 residues: CASSPAYLPSHMAQHF. CDR3 coding DNA: TGTGCCAGCTCACCCGCTTACCTCCCGTCCCACATGGCCCAGCATTTT. The V gene is TRBV18, the J gene TRBJ1-5; no reliable D call. CDR3 size: 16 residues. The germline V gene encodes CDR1 KGHSH and CDR2 LQKENI. With 3 bases removed from V and 11 bases from J, the gap between germline ends came to 23 bases.

The chain is built from TRBV29-1 and TRBJ2-1, with D hard to call. V lost 3 bases and J lost 0, with 6 bases in between. Looked up from germline, CDR1 is SQVTM and CDR2 is ANQGSEA. The CDR3 has 13 amino acids. Written as DNA, the CDR3 is TGCAGCGTTGACGCTAGCTCCTACAATGAGCAGTTCTTC. This sequence encodes CSVDASSYNEQFF.

J is TRBJ2-3 and V is TRBV30; 13 bases align to TRBD2. The CDR3 loop spans 17 amino acids. CDR1 is GTSNPN, CDR2 SVGIG, per germline (reference sequence). V dropped 0 bases and J dropped 4; count of bases not matched to a gene: 7. The CDR3 protein is CAWSVLRTSGSADTQYF. The CDR3 DNA sequence: TGTGCCTGGAGTGTACTTAGGACTAGCGGGAGCGCAGATACGCAGTATTTT. The whole variable domain, filled in from reference TRBV30 and TRBJ2-3, reads SQTIHQWPATLVQPVGSPLSLECTVEGTSNPNLYWYRQAAGRGLQLLFYSVGIGQISSEVPQNLSASRPQDRQFILSSKKLLLSDSGFYLCAWSVLRTSGSADTQYFGPGTRLTVL.

This clonotype was seen only a few times. This sequence joins TRBV7-9 and TRBJ2-7; TRBD1 aligns across 8 bases. Germline V gene data show CDR1 as SEHNR and CDR2 as FQNEAQ (reference sequence). CDR3 size: 12 residues. V dropped 3 bases and J dropped 9; count of bases not matched to a gene: 4. CDR3 nucleotides: TGTGCCAGCAGCTTCCCGGGACAGGTGCAGTACTTC. It yields the protein CASSFPGQVQYF.

V is TRBV29-1 and J is TRBJ1-1, with D perhaps TRBD1 (5 bases). Trimming removed 4 bases from V and 6 bases from J, with 6 bases in between. Per germline, CDR1 SQVTM and CDR2 ANQGSEA. The CDR3 runs 10 residues. The CDR3 loop is CSVGGSEAFF. CDR3 bases: TGCAGCGTTGGGGGGTCTGAAGCTTTCTTT.

V usage is TRBV29-1 and J usage is TRBJ2-1; no reliable D call. CDR3 length: 13 amino acids. Germline CDR1 is SQVTM and CDR2 is ANQGSEA. V shed 8 bases and J shed 1 base, with 12 bases lying between them. The CDR3 spells CSFSVPSYNEQFF. The CDR3 coding sequence is TGCAGCTTTTCCGTCCCTTCCTACAATGAGCAGTTCTTC.

The chain uses TRBV7-3 and TRBJ2-3; 10 bases are shared with TRBD2. CDR1 and CDR2 (germline): SGHTA, FQGTGA. J was trimmed by 3 bases and V by 4 bases; bases with no gene match: 7. There are 16 residues in the CDR3. For the CDR3, the DNA is TGTGCCAGCAGCTCCCCCACTAGCGGGGAAACAGATACGCAGTATTTT. It encodes CASSSPTSGETDTQYF.

Only a few counts were recorded for this clonotype. The CDR3 DNA sequence: TGCAGTGCTAGGTCAGGGGTTGACACTGAAGCTTTCTTT. Protein: CSARSGVDTEAFF. The chain recombines TRBV20-1 with TRBJ1-1; TRBD1 is a possible D gene (6 bases). CDR1 is DFQATT, CDR2 SNEGSKA, per germline (reference sequence). The CDR3 runs 13 residues. V was shortened by 3 bases and J by 3 bases, with 11 bases between the two germline ends.

This clonotype has at least ten counts. The V call is TRBV6-6, the J call TRBJ2-3; perhaps D is TRBD1 or TRBD2 (5 bases each). Trimming pared 4 bases from V and 0 bases from J, leaving 11 bases between. The V gene's germline CDR1 is MNHNY and CDR2 SVGAGI (reference sequence). The CDR3 totals 15 residues. CDR3 sequence (DNA): TGTGCCAGCAGTTTCCGGGACCGAAGCACAGATACGCAGTATTTT. This gives the protein CASSFRDRSTDTQYF.

In this sample, this clonotype turned up a few times. The V call is TRBV12-3 or TRBV12-4, the J call TRBJ1-2; no clear D gene. Trimming took 7 bases from V and 8 from J, leaving 26 bases between them. This CDR3 has 16 residues. This CDR3 is CASTNPQGGLLDGYTF. CDR3 nucleotide sequence: TGTGCCAGCACTAACCCCCAAGGAGGGCTATTGGACGGCTACACCTTC.

This clonotype was picked up a small number of times. Mismatch with germline at one junction end may stem from a read error. This chain uses TRBV12-3 or TRBV12-4 with TRBJ1-2; D call uncertain. The CDR3 is 12 residues long. The chain's CDR3 is CASSLAKLGYTF. CDR3 sequence (DNA): TGTGCCAGCAGCTTAGCCAAACTCGGCTACACCTTC.

This clonotype has more than one count but fewer than ten. This chain connects TRBV6-2 or TRBV6-3 to TRBJ2-7; 7 nucleotides match TRBD1. Germline CDR1 and CDR2: MNHEY and SVGEGT. The CDR3 is 15 amino acids. The V gene end was trimmed by 5 bases and the J gene end by 6 bases; junction bases not matched to a gene: 13. This CDR3 is CASSPPATGPGEQYF. Written as DNA, the CDR3 is TGTGCCAGCAGTCCCCCCGCGACAGGGCCGGGCGAGCAGTACTTC.

The chain recombines TRBV5-5 with TRBJ2-3, with TRBD2 matching 7 bases. The CDR3 consists of 15 residues. With 3 bases clipped from V and 4 bases from J, the junction kept 8 bases outside the gene matches. Germline assignment: CDR1 SGHKS and CDR2 YYEKEE (reference sequence). The CDR3 reads CASSSDPGGSDTQYF. The CDR3 DNA reads TGTGCCAGCAGCTCCGATCCGGGAGGTTCAGATACGCAGTATTTT.

The rearrangement uses TRBV7-3 and TRBJ1-1; D not resolved. V gave up 4 bases and J gave up 4 bases, with 13 bases separating them. The germline gives CDR1 SGHTA, CDR2 FQGTGA. The CDR3 length is 14 residues. This chain's CDR3 is CASSSGLLGTEAFF. CDR3 nucleotide sequence: TGTGCCAGCAGCTCCGGGCTCCTGGGCACTGAAGCTTTCTTT.